This T cell receptor beta chain was identified during a study of blood T cell repertoires in COVID-19. In the study overall: Acute-phase and convalescent COVID-19 samples originated in the United States, Italy and Spain. T cells, B-cell-depleted T cells, or PBMCs supplied cDNA or gDNA.

This clone came up a few times. As handled by the study authors: The authors estimated nucleated cell counts from reference gene primer amplification. Sequenced by immunoSEQ multiplex PCR; TCRdb stores in-frame clones only, minus some. That table furnishes V, J and clone size, whereas the DNA furnished D and trimming. The data contain 380,000 or so clones, 70% to 85% of them seen just once; the ten biggest clones take up about 1.2%. Sequenced input: peripheral blood. This receptor was identified in a human donor with acute or convalescent COVID-19. The donor label of this sample is uncertain.

The CDR3 DNA reads TGTGCCAGCAGTTCCCCCACTTCTAGGAATCAGCCCCAGCATTTT. This gives the protein CASSSPTSRNQPQHF. The chain uses TRBV28 and TRBJ1-5; D unresolved. Per germline, CDR1 MDHEN and CDR2 SYDVKM. Trimming took off 4 bases at V and 4 bases at J, with 14 bases between the two ends. The CDR3 is 15 amino acids.